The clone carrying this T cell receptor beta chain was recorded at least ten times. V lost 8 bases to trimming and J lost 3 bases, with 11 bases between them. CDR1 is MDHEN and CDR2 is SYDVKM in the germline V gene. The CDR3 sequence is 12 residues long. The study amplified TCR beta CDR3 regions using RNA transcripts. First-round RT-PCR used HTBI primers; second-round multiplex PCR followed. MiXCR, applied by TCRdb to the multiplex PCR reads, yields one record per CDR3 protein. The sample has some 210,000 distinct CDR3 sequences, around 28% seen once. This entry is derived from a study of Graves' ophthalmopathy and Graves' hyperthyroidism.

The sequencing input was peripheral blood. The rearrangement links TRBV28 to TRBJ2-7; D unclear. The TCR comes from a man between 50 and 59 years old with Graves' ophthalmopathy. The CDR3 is CASYGPDYEQYF. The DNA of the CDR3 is TGTGCCAGCTACGGTCCCGACTACGAGCAGTACTTC.